The rows below give T cell receptor beta chains drawn from one sample of a study of OX40 agonist ivuxolimab in advanced cancers. Clones were read by immunoSEQ multiplex PCR, and TCRdb kept only the in-frame ones, dropping some. The sample includes 50,000 to 65,000 clones, approximately 80% seen only once; the top ten take roughly 0.68%. The sequencing used CD4+ or CD8+ T cells sorted from blood, collected in a trial of the OX40 agonist ivuxolimab. The receptors here all came from an adult with an advanced solid tumor such as melanoma, head and neck, liver or kidney cancer. The CDR3 runs from the conserved cysteine through the conserved F or W. Fields, in order: D gene, clone size, J gene, V gene, CDR3 protein, CDR3 DNA. The D gene is left open where the match is weak. The listing skips clone size in some rows; elsewhere it reads once, few, many or a size class.

-	-	TRBJ1-4	TRBV4-1	CASSQVGGGNEKLFF	TGCGCCAGCAGCCAAGTAGGGGGGGGTAATGAAAAACTGTTTTTT
-	-	TRBJ2-2	TRBV7-2	CASSLNPNTGELFF	TGTGCCAGCAGCCTCAACCCGAACACCGGGGAGCTGTTTTTT
-	few	TRBJ1-2	TRBV6-1	CASSEAGAFNYGYTF	TGTGCCAGCAGTGAAGCGGGGGCGTTTAACTATGGCTACACCTTC
-	-	TRBJ1-2	TRBV20-1	CSAMKDGYTF	TGCAGTGCTATGAAGGATGGCTACACCTTC
-	-	TRBJ1-2	TRBV7-2	CASSLVTANYGYTF	TGTGCCAGCAGCTTAGTAACAGCTAACTATGGCTACACCTTC
-	-	TRBJ1-1	TRBV21-1	CASSTLGCTGRDTEAFF	TGTGCCAGCAGCACCTTGGGATGCACAGGGAGGGACACTGAAGCTTTCTTT
-	-	TRBJ2-1	TRBV4-1	CASSQDRGSSYNEQFF	TGCGCCAGCAGCCAAGATAGGGGGAGCTCCTACAATGAGCAGTTCTTC
TRBD1	-	TRBJ2-1	TRBV10-1	CAGCTLGQEKYNEQFF	TGCGCCGGGTGCACACTCGGACAGGAGAAGTACAATGAGCAGTTCTTC
-	once	TRBJ2-6	TRBV4-1	CASSPSPDRRPGANVLTF	TGCGCCAGCAGTCCATCCCCGGACAGACGTCCTGGGGCCAACGTCCTGACTTTC
TRBD2	-	TRBJ2-3	TRBV7-8	CASSLMAGGATDTQYF	TGTGCCAGCAGCTTAATGGCGGGGGGTGCGACAGATACGCAGTATTTT
TRBD1	-	TRBJ2-2	TRBV19	CASRGQGHTGELFF	TGTGCCAGTAGAGGACAGGGCCATACCGGGGAGCTGTTTTTT
-	-	TRBJ1-1	TRBV29-1	CSVVGGLTEAFF	TGCAGCGTTGTTGGGGGGTTAACTGAAGCTTTCTTT
-	few	TRBJ1-5	TRBV7-3	CASSLTREDQPQHF	TGTGCCAGCAGCTTAACCAGAGAGGATCAGCCCCAGCATTTT
TRBD2	-	TRBJ2-5	TRBV28	CASSILAGGAETQYF	TGTGCCAGCAGTATACTAGCGGGGGGGGCGGAGACCCAGTACTTC
-	-	TRBJ2-7	TRBV28	CASSLLRRGEQYF	TGTGCCAGCAGTTTGCTTCGTCGGGGCGAGCAGTACTTC
TRBD1	-	TRBJ1-3	TRBV9	CASSPRTGFGNTIYF	TGTGCCAGCAGCCCCCGGACAGGGTTTGGAAACACCATATATTTT
-	once	TRBJ2-1	TRBV7-2	CASSLARGNEQFF	TGTGCCAGCAGCTTAGCCCGAGGCAATGAGCAGTTCTTC
-	-	TRBJ1-1	TRBV29-1	CSVDLGIGTEAFF	TGCAGCGTTGACTTGGGGATTGGCACTGAAGCTTTCTTT
-	-	TRBJ2-5	TRBV5-8	CASSPWGETQYF	TGTGCCAGCAGCCCGTGGGGGGAGACCCAGTACTTC
-	-	TRBJ2-7	TRBV19	CASTPTGTSSYEQYF	TGTGCGAGTACTCCAACAGGGACCAGCTCCTACGAGCAGTACTTC
TRBD1	-	TRBJ1-5	TRBV6-1	CASSEAGQRNNQPQHF	TGTGCCAGCAGTGAAGCGGGACAGAGAAACAATCAGCCCCAGCATTTT
-	-	TRBJ1-5	TRBV19	CASSMSSNQPQHF	TGTGCCAGTAGTATGAGTAGCAATCAGCCCCAGCATTTT
-	-	TRBJ2-5	TRBV7-2	CASSLGDPTTQYF	TGTGCCAGCAGCTTGGGTGACCCCACCACCCAGTACTTC
TRBD1	-	TRBJ1-2	TRBV13	CASSSRDRGSPGTF	TGTGCCAGCAGCTCGCGGGACAGGGGATCGCCCGGCACCTTC
-	few	TRBJ1-6	TRBV10-1	CASSVGGNSPLHF	TGCGCCAGCAGTGTCGGGGGAAATTCACCCCTCCACTTT
TRBD2	-	TRBJ2-4	TRBV18	CASSPSGGAAGGIQYF	TGTGCCAGCTCACCATCGGGAGGAGCCGCCGGGGGCATTCAGTACTTC
-	-	TRBJ1-6	TRBV5-1	CASSAGSGSYNSPLHF	TGCGCCAGCAGCGCGGGCTCGGGCTCCTATAATTCACCCCTCCACTTT
TRBD1	-	TRBJ1-1	TRBV19	CASSTQTGATEAFF	TGTGCCAGTAGTACTCAGACAGGGGCCACTGAAGCTTTCTTT
-	-	TRBJ2-7	TRBV11-3	CASSLGRYYEQYF	TGTGCCAGCAGCTTAGGACGGTACTACGAGCAGTACTTC
-	once	TRBJ1-1	TRBV6-5	CASSYSPSRTEAFF	TGTGCCAGCAGTTACTCGCCGAGTCGCACTGAAGCTTTCTTT